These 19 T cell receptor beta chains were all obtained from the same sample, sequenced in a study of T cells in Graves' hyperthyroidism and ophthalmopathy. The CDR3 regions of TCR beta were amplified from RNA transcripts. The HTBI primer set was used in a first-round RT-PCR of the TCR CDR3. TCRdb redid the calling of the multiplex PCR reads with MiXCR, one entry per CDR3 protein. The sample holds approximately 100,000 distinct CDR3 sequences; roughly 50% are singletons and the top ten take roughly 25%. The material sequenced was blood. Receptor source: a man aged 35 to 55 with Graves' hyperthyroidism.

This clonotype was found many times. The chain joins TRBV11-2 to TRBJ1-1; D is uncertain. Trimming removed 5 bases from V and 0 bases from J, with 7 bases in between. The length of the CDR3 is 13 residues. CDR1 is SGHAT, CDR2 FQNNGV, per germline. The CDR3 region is CASSPRLNTEAFF. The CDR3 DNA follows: TGTGCCAGCAGCCCGCGATTGAACACTGAAGCTTTCTTT.

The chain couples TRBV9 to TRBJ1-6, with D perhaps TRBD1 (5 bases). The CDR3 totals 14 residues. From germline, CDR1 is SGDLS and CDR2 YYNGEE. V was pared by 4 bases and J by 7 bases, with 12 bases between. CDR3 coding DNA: TGTGCCAGCAGCCTTATGGGGGGAAATTCACCCCTCCACTTT. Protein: CASSLMGGNSPLHF.

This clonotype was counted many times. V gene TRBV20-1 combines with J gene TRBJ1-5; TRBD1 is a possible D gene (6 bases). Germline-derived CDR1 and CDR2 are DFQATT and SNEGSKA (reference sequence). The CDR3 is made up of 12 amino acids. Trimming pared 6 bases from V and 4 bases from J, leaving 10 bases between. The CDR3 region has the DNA TGCAGTGCCGGGGGGCAGAATCAGCCCCAGCATTTT. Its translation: CSAGGQNQPQHF.

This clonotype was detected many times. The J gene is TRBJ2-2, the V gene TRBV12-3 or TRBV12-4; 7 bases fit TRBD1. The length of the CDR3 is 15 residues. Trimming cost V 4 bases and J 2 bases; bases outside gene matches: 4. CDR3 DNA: TGTGCCAGCAGTTCGACAGGGATCAACACCGGGGAGCTGTTTTTT. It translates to CASSSTGINTGELFF.

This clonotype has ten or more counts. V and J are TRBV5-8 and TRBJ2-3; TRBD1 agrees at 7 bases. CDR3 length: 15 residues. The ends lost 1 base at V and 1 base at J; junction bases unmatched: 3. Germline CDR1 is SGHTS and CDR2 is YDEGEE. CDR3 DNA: TGTGCCAGCAGCTTGCGGGACAGCGGCACAGATACGCAGTATTTT. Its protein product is CASSLRDSGTDTQYF.

In DNA, the CDR3 is TGCAGTGCTAGAGCAGATAGCAATCAGCCCCAGCATTTT. It is translated as CSARADSNQPQHF. J is TRBJ1-5 and V is TRBV20-1, with unresolved D. There are 13 residues in the CDR3. V was clipped by 1 base and J by 0 bases, with 4 bases between them. Germline CDR1 reads DFQATT; CDR2 reads SNEGSKA (reference sequence).

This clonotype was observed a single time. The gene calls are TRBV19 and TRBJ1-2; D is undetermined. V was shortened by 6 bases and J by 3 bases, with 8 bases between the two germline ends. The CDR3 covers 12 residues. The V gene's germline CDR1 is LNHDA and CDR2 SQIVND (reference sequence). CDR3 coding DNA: TGTGCCAGTAGCAAGACGGACTATGGCTACACCTTC. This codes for CASSKTDYGYTF.

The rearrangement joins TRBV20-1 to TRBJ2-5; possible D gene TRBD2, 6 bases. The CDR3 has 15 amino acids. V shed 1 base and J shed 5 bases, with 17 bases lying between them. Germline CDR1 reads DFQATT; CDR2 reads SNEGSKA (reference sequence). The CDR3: CSARAAGGKGETQYF. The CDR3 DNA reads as TGCAGTGCTAGAGCCGCGGGCGGGAAGGGGGAGACCCAGTACTTC.

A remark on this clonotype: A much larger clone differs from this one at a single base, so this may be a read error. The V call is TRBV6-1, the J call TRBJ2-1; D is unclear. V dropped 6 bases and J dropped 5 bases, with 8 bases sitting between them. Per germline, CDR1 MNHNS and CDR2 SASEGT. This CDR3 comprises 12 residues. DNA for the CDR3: TGTGCCAGCAGACGGTGGGACAATGAGCAGTTCTTC. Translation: CASRRWDNEQFF.

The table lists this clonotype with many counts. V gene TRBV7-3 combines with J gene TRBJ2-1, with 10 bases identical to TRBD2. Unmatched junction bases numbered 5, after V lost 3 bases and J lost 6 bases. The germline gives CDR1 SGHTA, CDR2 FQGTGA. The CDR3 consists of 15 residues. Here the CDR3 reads CASSLSGGASNEQFF. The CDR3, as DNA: TGTGCCAGCAGCTTGAGCGGGGGGGCGAGCAATGAGCAGTTCTTC.

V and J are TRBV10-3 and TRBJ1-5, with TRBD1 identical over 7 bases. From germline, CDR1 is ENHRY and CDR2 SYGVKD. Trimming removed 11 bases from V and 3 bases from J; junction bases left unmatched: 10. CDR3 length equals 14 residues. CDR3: CAVRTGMNNQPQHF. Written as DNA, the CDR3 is TGTGCCGTTAGGACAGGCATGAACAATCAGCCCCAGCATTTT.

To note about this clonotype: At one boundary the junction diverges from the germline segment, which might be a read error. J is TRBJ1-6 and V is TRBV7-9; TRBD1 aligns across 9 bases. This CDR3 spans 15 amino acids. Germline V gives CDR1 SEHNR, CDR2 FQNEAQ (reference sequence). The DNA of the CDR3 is TGCGCCAGCAGCTCGGGGACAGGGAGAAATTCACCCCTCCACTTT. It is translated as CASSSGTGRNSPLHF. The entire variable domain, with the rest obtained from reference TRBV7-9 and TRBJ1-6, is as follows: DTGVSQNPRHKITKRGQNVTFRCDPISEHNRLYWYRQTLGQGPEFLTYFQNEAQLEKSRLLSDRFSAERPKGSFSTLEIQRTEQGDSAMYLCASSSGTGRNSPLHFGNGTRLTVT.

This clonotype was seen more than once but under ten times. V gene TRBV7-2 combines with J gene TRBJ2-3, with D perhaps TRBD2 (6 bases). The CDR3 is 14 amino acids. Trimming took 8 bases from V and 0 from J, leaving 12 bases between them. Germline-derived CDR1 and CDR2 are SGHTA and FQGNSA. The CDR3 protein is CASRREPSTDTQYF. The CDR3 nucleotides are TGTGCCAGCCGGAGGGAACCTAGCACAGATACGCAGTATTTT.

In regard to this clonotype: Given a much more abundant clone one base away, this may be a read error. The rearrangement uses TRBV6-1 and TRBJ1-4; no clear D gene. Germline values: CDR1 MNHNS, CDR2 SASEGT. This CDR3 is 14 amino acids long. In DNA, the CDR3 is TGTGCCAGCAGTGTATCAGCCTATAATGAAGAACTGTTTTTT. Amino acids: CASSVSAYNEELFF.

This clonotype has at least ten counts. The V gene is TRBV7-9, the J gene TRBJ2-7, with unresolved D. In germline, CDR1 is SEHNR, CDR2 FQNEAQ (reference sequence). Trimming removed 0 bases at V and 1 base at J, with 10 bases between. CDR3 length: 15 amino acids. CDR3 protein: CASSLAGGWSYEQYF. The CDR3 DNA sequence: TGTGCCAGCAGCTTAGCGGGTGGGTGGTCCTACGAGCAGTACTTC.

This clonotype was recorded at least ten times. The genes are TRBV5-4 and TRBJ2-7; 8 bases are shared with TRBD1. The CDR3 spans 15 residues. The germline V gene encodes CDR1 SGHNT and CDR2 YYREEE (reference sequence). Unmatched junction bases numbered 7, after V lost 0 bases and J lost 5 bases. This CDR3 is CASSLGQDRADEQYF. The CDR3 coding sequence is TGTGCCAGCAGCTTGGGCCAGGACAGGGCTGACGAGCAGTACTTC.

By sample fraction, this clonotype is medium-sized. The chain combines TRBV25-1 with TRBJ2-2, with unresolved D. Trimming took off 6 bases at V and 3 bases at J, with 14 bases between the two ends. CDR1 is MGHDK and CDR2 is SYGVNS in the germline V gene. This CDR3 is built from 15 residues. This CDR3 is CASRAHNFDTGELFF. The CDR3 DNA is TGTGCCAGCAGGGCACACAACTTTGACACCGGGGAGCTGTTTTTT.

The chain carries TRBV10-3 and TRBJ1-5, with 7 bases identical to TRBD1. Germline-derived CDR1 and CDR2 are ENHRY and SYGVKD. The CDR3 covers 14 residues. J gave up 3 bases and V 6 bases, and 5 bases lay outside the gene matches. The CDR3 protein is CAIRGQMNNQPQHF. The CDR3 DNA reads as TGTGCCATCAGGGGACAGATGAACAATCAGCCCCAGCATTTT.

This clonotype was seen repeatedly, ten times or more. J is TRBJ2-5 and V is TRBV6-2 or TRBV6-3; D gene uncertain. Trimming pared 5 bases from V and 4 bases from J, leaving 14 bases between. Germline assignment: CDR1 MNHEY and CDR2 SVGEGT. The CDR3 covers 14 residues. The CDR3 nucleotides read TGTGCCAGCAGTCCTCGGCTAGAAGGAGAGACCCAGTACTTC. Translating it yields CASSPRLEGETQYF.